The following is a T cell receptor beta chain sequence with its context. The antigen it binds to is not known. The record has no base qualities; no much larger clone is one base away. CDR1 and CDR2 are drawn from the germline V gene (reference sequence): GTSNPN, SVGIG. V is reduced by 1 base and J by 3 bases, leaving a spacing of 15 bases between them. The CDR3 spans 16 residues, from the cysteine through the phenylalanine. Of the read, only the CDR3 DNA is kept; its 48 bases are in frame from base 1. Receptor libraries were prepared by the immunoSEQ multiplex PCR assay. Around 94,000 TCR templates per sample were assayed on the deep sequencing platform. Genomic DNA extracted from sorted T cells was used for TCRbeta CDR3 sequencing. In the source study's methods: Clonal analysis of TCRbeta CDR3 data was done in the R programming language. Alloreactive CD4+ and CD8+ clones were defined by comparing unstimulated samples with post-reaction CFSE-low samples. By matching sequences to the repertoires of sorted unstimulated Treg and non-Treg cells, each alloreactive CD4+ clone was assigned a regulatory or non-regulatory origin. TCRdb limited this immuneACCESS table to in-frame rearrangements with V and J called. A share of clones is missing; checked studies link under half to unresolved V genes, and the rest is unexplained. Clone size and the V and J calls come from that table; the DNA yielded D and trimming. The sample records 100,000 or so clones, roughly 94% of which are singletons. The ten top clones hold roughly 0.6% of the sample.

Sorted unstimulated T cells and proliferating T cells recovered from mixed lymphocyte reactions were subjected to TCRbeta CDR3 sequencing. Fresh whole blood from 9 to 11 HLA-typed healthy donors was used to isolate PBMCs. Unstimulated CD4+ regulatory T cells were FACS-sorted to map the origin of alloreactive clones. This sample was included in a study of siplizumab effects on memory and regulatory T cells (dated by TCRdb to between 2017 and 2020). Some background on the complete study: The effect of the anti-CD2 antibody siplizumab on alloreactive T-cell subsets was examined in allogeneic mixed lymphocyte reactions constructed from human PBMCs. What the work shows at the level of the full study, not this receptor alone: For roughly 75-96% of proliferating CD4+ or CD8+ clones, no naive or memory phenotype could be assigned. Whether proliferating Tregs from siplizumab cultures were suppressive was not functionally confirmed. The cumulative frequency of alloreactive sequences traceable to unstimulated CD4+ memory T cells was significantly reduced by siplizumab. Compared with memory T cells, unstimulated naive T cells appeared more diverse, and naive cells seemed to make a substantial contribution to the alloresponse. Because sequences below about 10^-5 frequency were poorly captured, only a minor fraction of alloreactive clones could be mapped to unstimulated subsets. Among mappable alloreactive CD4+ clones, the Treg-derived fraction averaged around 63% with siplizumab versus around 25% in control reactions.

This chain joins TRBV30 to TRBJ1-4; a weak D assignment points to TRBD1 (5 bases agree). Sequencing input: Tregs sorted from blood. The sequence was obtained from a human donor in good health. The CDR3 reads CAWSATLWGANEKLFF. The DNA sequence is given as TGTGCCTGGAGTGCTACCCTCTGGGGGGCTAATGAAAAACTGTTTTTT.